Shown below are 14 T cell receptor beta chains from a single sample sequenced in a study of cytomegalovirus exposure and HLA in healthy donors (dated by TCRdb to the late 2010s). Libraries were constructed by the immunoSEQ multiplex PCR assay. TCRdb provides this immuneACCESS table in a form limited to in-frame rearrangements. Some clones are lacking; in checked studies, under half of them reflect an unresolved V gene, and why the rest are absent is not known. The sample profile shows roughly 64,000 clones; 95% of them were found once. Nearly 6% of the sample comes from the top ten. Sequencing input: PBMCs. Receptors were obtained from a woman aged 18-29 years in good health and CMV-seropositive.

CDR3 coding DNA: TGTGCCAGCAGTTACAGGGGGGGGAACACTGAAGCTTTCTTT. Amino acid sequence: CASSYRGGNTEAFF. The chain uses TRBV6-5 and TRBJ1-1; weak D call: TRBD1 (6 bases). The CDR3 has 14 residues. Germline assignment: CDR1 MNHEY and CDR2 SVGAGI. V lost 2 bases, J lost 1 base, and 8 bases lay in between.

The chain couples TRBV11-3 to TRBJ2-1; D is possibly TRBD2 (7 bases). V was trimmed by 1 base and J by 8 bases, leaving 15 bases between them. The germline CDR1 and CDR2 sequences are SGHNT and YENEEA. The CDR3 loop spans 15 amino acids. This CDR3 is CASSLGSRGGDEQFF. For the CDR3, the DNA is TGTGCCAGCAGCTTAGGTAGCAGGGGAGGGGATGAGCAGTTCTTC.

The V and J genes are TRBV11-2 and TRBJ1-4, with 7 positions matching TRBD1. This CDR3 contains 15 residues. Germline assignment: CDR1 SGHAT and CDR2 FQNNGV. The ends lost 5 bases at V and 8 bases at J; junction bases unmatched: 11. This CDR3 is CASSPWTGGREKLFF. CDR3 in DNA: TGTGCCAGCAGCCCCTGGACAGGAGGAAGGGAAAAACTGTTTTTT.

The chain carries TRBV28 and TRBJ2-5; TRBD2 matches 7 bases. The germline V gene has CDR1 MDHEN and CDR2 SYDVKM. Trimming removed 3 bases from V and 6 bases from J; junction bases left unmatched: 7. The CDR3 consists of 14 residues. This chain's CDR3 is CASSLGGGGKTQYF. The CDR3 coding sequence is TGTGCCAGCAGTTTGGGAGGCGGGGGAAAGACCCAGTACTTC.

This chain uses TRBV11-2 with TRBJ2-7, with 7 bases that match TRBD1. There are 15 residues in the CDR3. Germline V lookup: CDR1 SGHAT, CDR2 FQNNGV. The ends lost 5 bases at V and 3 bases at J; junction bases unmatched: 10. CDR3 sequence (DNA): TGTGCCAGCAGCAGTGGACAGGACCGCTTCTACGAGCAGTACTTC. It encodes CASSSGQDRFYEQYF.

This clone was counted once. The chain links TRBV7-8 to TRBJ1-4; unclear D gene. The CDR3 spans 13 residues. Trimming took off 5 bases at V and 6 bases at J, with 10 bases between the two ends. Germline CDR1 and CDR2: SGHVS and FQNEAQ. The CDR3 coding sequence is TGTGCCAGCAGCCTCGGGGTTTATGAAAAACTGTTTTTT. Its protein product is CASSLGVYEKLFF.

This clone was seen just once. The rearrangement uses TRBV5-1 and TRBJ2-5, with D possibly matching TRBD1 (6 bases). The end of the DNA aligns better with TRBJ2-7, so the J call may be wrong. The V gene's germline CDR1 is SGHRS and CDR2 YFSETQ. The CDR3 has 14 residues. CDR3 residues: CASSLPTGSYEQYF. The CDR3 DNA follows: TGCGCCAGCAGCTTGCCTACAGGGTCCTACGAGCAGTACTTC.

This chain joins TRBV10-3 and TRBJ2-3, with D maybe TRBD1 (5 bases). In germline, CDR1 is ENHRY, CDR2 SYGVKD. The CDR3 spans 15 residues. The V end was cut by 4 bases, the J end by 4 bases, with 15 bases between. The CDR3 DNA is TGTGCCATCAGTGTAGCAGGGATTAGGCCAGATACGCAGTATTTT. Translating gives CAISVAGIRPDTQYF.

CDR3 residues: CASSEGRGRLLSYEQYF. The CDR3 nucleotides are TGTGCCAGCAGTGAGGGCAGGGGGCGGCTACTCTCTTACGAGCAGTACTTC. The chain recombines TRBV2 with TRBJ2-7; 8 nucleotides match TRBD1. CDR1 is SNHLY, CDR2 FYNNEI, per germline. The CDR3 is made up of 17 amino acids. With 3 bases clipped from V and 4 bases from J, the junction kept 14 bases outside the gene matches.

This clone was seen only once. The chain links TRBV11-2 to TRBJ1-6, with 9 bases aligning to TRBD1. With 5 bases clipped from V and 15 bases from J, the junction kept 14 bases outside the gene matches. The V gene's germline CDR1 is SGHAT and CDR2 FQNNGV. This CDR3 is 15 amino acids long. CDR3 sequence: CASSGRTGAWLYLHF. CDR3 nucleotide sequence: TGTGCCAGCAGCGGTCGGACAGGGGCCTGGTTGTACCTCCACTTT.

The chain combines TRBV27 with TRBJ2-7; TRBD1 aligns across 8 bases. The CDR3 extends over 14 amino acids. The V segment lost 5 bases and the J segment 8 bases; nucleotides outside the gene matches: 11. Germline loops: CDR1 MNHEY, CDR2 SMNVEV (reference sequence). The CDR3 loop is CASSLLQGGPQQYF. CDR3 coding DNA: TGTGCCAGCAGTCTACTACAGGGGGGACCCCAGCAGTACTTC.

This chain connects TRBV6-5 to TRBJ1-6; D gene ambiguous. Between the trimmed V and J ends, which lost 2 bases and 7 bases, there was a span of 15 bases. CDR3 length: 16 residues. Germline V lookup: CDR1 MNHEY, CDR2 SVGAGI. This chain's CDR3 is CASSYQARGGNSPLHF. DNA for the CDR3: TGTGCCAGCAGTTACCAGGCGAGAGGAGGAAATTCACCCCTCCACTTT.

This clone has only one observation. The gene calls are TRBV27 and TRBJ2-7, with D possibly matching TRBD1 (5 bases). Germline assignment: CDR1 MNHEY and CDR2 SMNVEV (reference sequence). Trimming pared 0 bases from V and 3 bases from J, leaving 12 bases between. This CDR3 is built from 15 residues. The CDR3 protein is CASSLSISRDYEQYF. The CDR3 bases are TGTGCCAGCAGTTTATCGATCTCCAGGGACTACGAGCAGTACTTC.

DNA of the CDR3: TGTGCCAGTAGTATCAGGCGGGACAGCTCCTACGAGCAGTACTTC. This encodes CASSIRRDSSYEQYF. The rearrangement links TRBV19 to TRBJ2-7; D is possibly TRBD1 (7 bases). Trimming took 3 bases from V and 0 from J, leaving 12 bases between them. CDR3 length: 15 amino acids. Germline CDR1 LNHDA, CDR2 SQIVND (reference sequence).